This T cell receptor (beta chain) was recorded in a study of T cell changes during pregnancy in multiple sclerosis. CDR1 is SGHVS, CDR2 FQNEAQ, per germline. The V and J ends lost 1 base and 6 bases, in that order; junction bases with no gene match: 3. CDR3 length equals 14 residues. TCRdb's table, derived via immunoSEQ multiplex PCR, lists solely in-frame clones and lacks some. Here the sample spans about 77,000 clones, over 75% being singletons. This clonotype was obtained from a female donor with multiple sclerosis, enrolled in a pregnancy study. Source: peripheral blood, taken before pregnancy. V is TRBV7-8 and J is TRBJ1-5, with 7 bases identical to TRBD1. The CDR3 region is CASSLESGGQPQHF. The DNA for the CDR3 is TGTGCCAGCAGCTTAGAGTCAGGGGGTCAGCCCCAGCATTTT.